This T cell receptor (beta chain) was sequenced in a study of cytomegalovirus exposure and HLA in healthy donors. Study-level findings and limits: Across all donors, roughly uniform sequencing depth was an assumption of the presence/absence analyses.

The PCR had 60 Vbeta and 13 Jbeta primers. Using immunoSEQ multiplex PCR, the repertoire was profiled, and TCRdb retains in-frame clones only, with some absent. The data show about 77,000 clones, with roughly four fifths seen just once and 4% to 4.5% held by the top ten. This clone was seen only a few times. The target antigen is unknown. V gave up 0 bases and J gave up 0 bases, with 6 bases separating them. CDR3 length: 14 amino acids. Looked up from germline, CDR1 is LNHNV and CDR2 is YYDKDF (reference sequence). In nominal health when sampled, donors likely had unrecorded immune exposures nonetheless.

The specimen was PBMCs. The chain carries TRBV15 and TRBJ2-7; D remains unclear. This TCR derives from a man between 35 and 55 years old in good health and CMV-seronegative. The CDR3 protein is CATSREERSYEQYF. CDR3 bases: TGTGCCACCAGCAGAGAAGAGCGCTCCTACGAGCAGTACTTC.